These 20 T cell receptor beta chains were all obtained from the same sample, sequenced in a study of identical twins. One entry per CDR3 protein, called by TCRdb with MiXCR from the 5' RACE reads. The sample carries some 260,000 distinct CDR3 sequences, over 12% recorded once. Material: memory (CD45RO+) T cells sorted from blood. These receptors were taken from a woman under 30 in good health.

This CDR3 is CAWSGGEAGQGADTQYF. CDR3 nucleotide sequence: TGTGCCTGGAGTGGAGGGGAAGCGGGGCAAGGGGCAGATACGCAGTATTTT. J is TRBJ2-3 and V is TRBV30, with 7 bases lining up with TRBD2. Trimming removed 1 base from V and 4 bases from J; junction bases left unmatched: 14. The CDR3 contains 17 residues. CDR1 GTSNPN and CDR2 SVGIG come from the germline V gene (reference sequence). The complete variable domain, with remaining parts taken from reference TRBV30 and TRBJ2-3, reads SQTIHQWPATLVQPVGSPLSLECTVEGTSNPNLYWYRQAAGRGLQLLFYSVGIGQISSEVPQNLSASRPQDRQFILSSKKLLLSDSGFYLCAWSGGEAGQGADTQYFGPGTRLTVL.

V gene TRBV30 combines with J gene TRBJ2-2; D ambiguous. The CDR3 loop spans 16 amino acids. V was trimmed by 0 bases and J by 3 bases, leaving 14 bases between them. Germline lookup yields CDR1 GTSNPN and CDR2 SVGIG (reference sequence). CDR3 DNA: TGTGCCTGGAGTGTAGATTCCGGGTGGTACACCGGGGAGCTGTTTTTT. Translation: CAWSVDSGWYTGELFF. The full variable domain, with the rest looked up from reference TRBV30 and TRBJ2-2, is SQTIHQWPATLVQPVGSPLSLECTVEGTSNPNLYWYRQAAGRGLQLLFYSVGIGQISSEVPQNLSASRPQDRQFILSSKKLLLSDSGFYLCAWSVDSGWYTGELFFGEGSRLTVL.

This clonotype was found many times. The CDR3 is CASSYSLAITYNEQFF. CDR3 DNA: TGTGCCAGCAGTTACTCACTAGCGATTACCTACAATGAGCAGTTCTTC. The chain uses TRBV6-5 and TRBJ2-1; 7 nucleotides align to TRBD2. Unmatched junction bases numbered 4, after V lost 0 bases and J lost 2 bases. Germline-derived CDR1 and CDR2 are MNHEY and SVGAGI. This CDR3 is built from 16 residues.

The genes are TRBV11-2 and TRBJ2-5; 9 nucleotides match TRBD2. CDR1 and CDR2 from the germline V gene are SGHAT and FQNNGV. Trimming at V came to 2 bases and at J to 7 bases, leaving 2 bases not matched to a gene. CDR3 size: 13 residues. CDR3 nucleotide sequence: TGTGCCAGCAGCTTAAAAGCGGGGGGGACCCAGTACTTC. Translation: CASSLKAGGTQYF.

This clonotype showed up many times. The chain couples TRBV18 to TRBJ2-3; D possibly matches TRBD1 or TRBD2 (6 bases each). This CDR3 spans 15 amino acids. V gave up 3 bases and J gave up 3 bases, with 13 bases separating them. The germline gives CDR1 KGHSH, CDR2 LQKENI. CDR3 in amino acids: CASSPRGLGTDTQYF. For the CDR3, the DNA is TGTGCCAGCTCACCTCGGGGGCTGGGGACAGATACGCAGTATTTT. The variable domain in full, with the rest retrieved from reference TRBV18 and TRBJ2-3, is NAGVMQNPRHLVRRRGQEARLRCSPMKGHSHVYWYRQLPEEGLKFMVYLQKENIIDESGMPKERFSAEFPKEGPSILRIQQVVRGDSAAYFCASSPRGLGTDTQYFGPGTRLTVL.

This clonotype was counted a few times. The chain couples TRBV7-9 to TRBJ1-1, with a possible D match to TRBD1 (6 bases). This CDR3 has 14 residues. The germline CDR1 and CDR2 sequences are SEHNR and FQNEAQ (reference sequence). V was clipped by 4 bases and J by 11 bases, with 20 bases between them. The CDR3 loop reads CASSSQGLGRGAFF. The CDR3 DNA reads TGTGCCAGCAGCTCCCAGGGGCTGGGGAGGGGGGCTTTCTTT.

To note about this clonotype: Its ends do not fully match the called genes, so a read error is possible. The CDR3 here is CASHYSDVPRTVAFF. Written as DNA, the CDR3 is TGTGCCAGCCATTACAGTGATGTCCCTAGGACTGTAGCTTTCTTT. This chain joins TRBV6-8 and TRBJ1-1; no firm D call. Germline CDR1 MNHGY, CDR2 SAAAGT. This CDR3 spans 15 amino acids.

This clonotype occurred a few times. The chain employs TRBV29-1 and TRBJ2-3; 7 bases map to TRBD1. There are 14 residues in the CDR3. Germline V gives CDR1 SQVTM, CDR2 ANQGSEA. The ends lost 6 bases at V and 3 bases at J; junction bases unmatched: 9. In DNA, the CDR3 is TGCAGCGTGAGACAGGGCCATACTACAGATACGCAGTATTTT. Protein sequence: CSVRQGHTTDTQYF.

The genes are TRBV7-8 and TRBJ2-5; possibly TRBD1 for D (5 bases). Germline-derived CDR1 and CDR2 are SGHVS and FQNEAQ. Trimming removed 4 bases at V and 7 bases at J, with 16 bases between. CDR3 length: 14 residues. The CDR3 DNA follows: TGTGCCAGCAGCTACCGCAGGGATGTTGGGACCCAGTACTTC. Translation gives CASSYRRDVGTQYF.

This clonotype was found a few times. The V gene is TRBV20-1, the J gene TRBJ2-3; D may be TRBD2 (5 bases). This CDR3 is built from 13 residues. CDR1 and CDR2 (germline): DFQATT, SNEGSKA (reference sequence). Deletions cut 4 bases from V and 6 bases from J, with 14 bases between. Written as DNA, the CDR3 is TGCAGTGCTACCAACCCCGGGGTTGATACGCAGTATTTT. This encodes CSATNPGVDTQYF.

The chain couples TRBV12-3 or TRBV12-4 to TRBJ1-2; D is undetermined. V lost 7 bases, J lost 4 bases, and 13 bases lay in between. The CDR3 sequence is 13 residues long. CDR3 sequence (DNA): TGTGCCAGCACCCCCTCTTGGGGCTATGGCTACACCTTC. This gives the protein CASTPSWGYGYTF.

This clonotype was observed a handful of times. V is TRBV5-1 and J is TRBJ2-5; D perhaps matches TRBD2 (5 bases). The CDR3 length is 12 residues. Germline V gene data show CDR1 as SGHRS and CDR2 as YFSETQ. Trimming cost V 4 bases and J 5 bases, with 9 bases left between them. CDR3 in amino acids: CASSATTETQYF. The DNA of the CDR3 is TGCGCCAGCAGCGCGACTACGGAGACCCAGTACTTC.

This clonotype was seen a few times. This CDR3 is CAWSDRGDQPQHF. Here the CDR3 DNA reads TGTGCCTGGAGTGACAGGGGCGATCAGCCCCAGCATTTT. The chain recombines TRBV30 with TRBJ1-5; 7 nucleotides line up with TRBD1. Germline V gene lookup returns CDR1 GTSNPN and CDR2 SVGIG (reference sequence). Germline trimming cut 1 base from V and 5 bases from J; bases unmatched to any gene: 2. The CDR3 extends over 13 amino acids.

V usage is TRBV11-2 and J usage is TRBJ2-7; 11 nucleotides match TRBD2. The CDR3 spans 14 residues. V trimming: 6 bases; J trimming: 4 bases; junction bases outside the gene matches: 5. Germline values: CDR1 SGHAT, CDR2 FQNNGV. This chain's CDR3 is CASRATSGSYEQYF. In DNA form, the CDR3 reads TGTGCCAGCAGAGCCACTAGCGGGAGTTACGAGCAGTACTTC.

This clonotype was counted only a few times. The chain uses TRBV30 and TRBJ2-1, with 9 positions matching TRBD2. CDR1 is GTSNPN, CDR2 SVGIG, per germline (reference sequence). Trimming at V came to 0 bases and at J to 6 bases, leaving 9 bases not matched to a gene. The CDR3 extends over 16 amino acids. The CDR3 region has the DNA TGTGCCTGGAGTGTTAGGACTAGCGTCTTCTCCAATGAGCAGTTCTTC. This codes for CAWSVRTSVFSNEQFF.

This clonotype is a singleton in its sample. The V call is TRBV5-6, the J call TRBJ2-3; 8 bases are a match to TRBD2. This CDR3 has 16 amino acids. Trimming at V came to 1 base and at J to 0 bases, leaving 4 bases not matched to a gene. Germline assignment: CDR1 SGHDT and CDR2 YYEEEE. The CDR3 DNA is TGTGCCAGCAGCTTGCCAGCGGGGGTTAGCACAGATACGCAGTATTTT. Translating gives CASSLPAGVSTDTQYF. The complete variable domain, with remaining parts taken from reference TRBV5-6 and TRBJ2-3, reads DAGVTQSPTHLIKTRGQQVTLRCSPKSGHDTVSWYQQALGQGPQFIFQYYEEEERQRGNFPDRFSGHQFPNYSSELNVNALLLGDSALYLCASSLPAGVSTDTQYFGPGTRLTVL.

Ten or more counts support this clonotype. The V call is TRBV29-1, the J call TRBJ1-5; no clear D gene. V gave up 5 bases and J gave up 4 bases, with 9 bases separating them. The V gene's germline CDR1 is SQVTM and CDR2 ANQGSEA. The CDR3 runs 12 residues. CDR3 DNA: TGCAGCGTTAAGTCTATTAATCAGCCCCAGCATTTT. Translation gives CSVKSINQPQHF.

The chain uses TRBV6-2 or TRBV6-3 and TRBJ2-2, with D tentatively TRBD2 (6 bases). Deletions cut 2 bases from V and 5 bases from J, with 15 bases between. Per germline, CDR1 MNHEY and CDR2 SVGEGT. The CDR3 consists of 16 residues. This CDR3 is CASSYPTGGATGELFF. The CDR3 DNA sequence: TGTGCCAGCAGTTACCCCACAGGCGGGGCTACCGGGGAGCTGTTTTTT.

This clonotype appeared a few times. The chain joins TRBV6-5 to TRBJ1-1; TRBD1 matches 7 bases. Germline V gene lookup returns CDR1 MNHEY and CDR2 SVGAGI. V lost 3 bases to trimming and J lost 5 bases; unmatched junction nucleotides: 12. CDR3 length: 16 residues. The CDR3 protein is CASSYRLQGRTTEAFF. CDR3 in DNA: TGTGCCAGCAGTTATAGATTACAGGGGAGGACGACTGAAGCTTTCTTT.

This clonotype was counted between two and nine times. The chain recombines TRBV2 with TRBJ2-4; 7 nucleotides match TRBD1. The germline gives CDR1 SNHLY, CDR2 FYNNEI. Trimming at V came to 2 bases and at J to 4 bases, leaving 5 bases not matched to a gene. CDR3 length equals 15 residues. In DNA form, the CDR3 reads TGTGCCAGCAGTGAAAATCAGGGGGAGAAAAACATTCAGTACTTC. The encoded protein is CASSENQGEKNIQYF.